This T cell receptor beta chain was captured by sequencing in a study of blood T cell repertoires in COVID-19. Study-level information: Acute and convalescent COVID-19 samples came from the United States, Italy and Spain.

Method: immunoSEQ multiplex PCR; TCRdb's copy keeps in-frame clones and lacks some. The data hold approximately 170,000 clones, with roughly 91% observed a single time. Patients in Seattle were enrolled during active infection, then followed longitudinally. CDR1 MGHDK and CDR2 SYGVNS come from the germline V gene. The length of the CDR3 is 16 residues. V was pared by 4 bases and J by 5 bases, with 9 bases of the junction left unmatched. Sequenced material: peripheral blood. The chain joins TRBV25-1 to TRBJ2-3, with TRBD1 matching over 10 bases. This receptor was obtained from a man in his late teens or twenties with COVID-19, enrolled during active disease. CDR3 amino acids: CASSVTGQGRGDTQYF. CDR3 DNA: TGTGCCAGCAGTGTAACGGGACAGGGGAGGGGAGATACGCAGTATTTT.